The 11 T cell receptor beta chains below were found in one sample sequenced in a study of T-cell reconstitution after alpha-beta-depleted transplantation in children. Unique molecular identifiers featured in how the TCRbeta library was prepared. TCRdb passed the PCR reads through MiXCR, listing each CDR3 protein once. Among 450,000 to 600,000 distinct CDR3 sequences listed, 10% to 15% were seen once. The sequenced sample was PBMCs, mostly from graft donor cells, obtained 360 days after TCRalphabeta/CD19-depleted stem cell transplant. Every receptor here comes from a male patient younger than 18 who had a stem cell transplant for acute myeloid leukemia, so the T cells may come from the graft donor.

This clonotype has at least ten counts. V and J are TRBV12-3 or TRBV12-4 and TRBJ2-5, with 14 bases matching TRBD2. This CDR3 contains 16 residues. J was trimmed by 5 bases and V by 5 bases; bases with no gene match: 7. The CDR3 reads CASSPRLAGGRETQYF. CDR3 sequence (DNA): TGTGCCAGCAGTCCTAGACTAGCGGGAGGGCGGGAGACCCAGTACTTC.

This clonotype was counted at least ten times. A junction end diverges from the germline sequence, so it may reflect a read error. The gene calls are TRBV6-4 and TRBJ1-3; D is unclear. The CDR3 length is 11 residues. Per the germline V gene, CDR1 is MRHNA and CDR2 is SNTAGT. CDR3 coding DNA: TGTGCCAGCATTGACGGAAACACCATATATTTT. Its translation: CASIDGNTIYF.

This clonotype appeared a few times. The chain employs TRBV19 and TRBJ1-1; D gene uncertain. Trimming took 7 bases from V and 2 from J, leaving 14 bases between them. The CDR3 extends over 14 amino acids. Germline CDR1 is LNHDA and CDR2 is SQIVND (reference sequence). CDR3 nucleotide sequence: TGTGCCAGTACCGCTTTCCGGGCCAACACTGAAGCTTTCTTT. This encodes CASTAFRANTEAFF.

The J gene is TRBJ2-3, the V gene TRBV27; D is unclear. Between the trimmed V and J ends, which lost 5 bases and 3 bases, there was a span of 18 bases. Germline V CDR1 and CDR2: MNHEY, SMNVEV (reference sequence). This CDR3 contains 16 residues. The CDR3 sequence is CASSSTDPQPTDTQYF. The CDR3 DNA reads TGTGCCAGCAGTAGCACAGACCCCCAACCTACAGATACGCAGTATTTT.

CDR3: CASYYTGNLGNTIYF. CDR3 in DNA: TGTGCCTCGTACTACACAGGGAACCTTGGAAACACCATATATTTT. The chain has TRBV28 and TRBJ1-3; tentatively, D is TRBD1 (6 bases). The CDR3 contains 15 residues. V was cut by 11 bases and J by 3 bases, with 20 bases left in between. Germline V gene sequence: CDR1 MDHEN, CDR2 SYDVKM.

This clonotype was detected only a few times. The V call is TRBV20-1, the J call TRBJ2-5; D perhaps matches TRBD2 (7 bases). Germline lookup yields CDR1 DFQATT and CDR2 SNEGSKA (reference sequence). CDR3 length: 12 residues. Trimming took off 7 bases at V and 1 base at J, with 10 bases between the two ends. This CDR3 reads CSVRGAQETQYF. In DNA form, the CDR3 reads TGCAGTGTCCGGGGGGCCCAAGAGACCCAGTACTTC.

This clonotype was seen at least ten times. This chain joins TRBV20-1 and TRBJ2-1; 7 nucleotides line up with TRBD2. The germline V gene encodes CDR1 DFQATT and CDR2 SNEGSKA (reference sequence). CDR3 size: 8 residues. The CDR3 nucleotides read TGCAGACTGGGGGAGGGGTTCTTC. Its translation: CRLGEGFF.

Ten or more counts support this clonotype. The chain couples TRBV6-2 or TRBV6-3 to TRBJ2-2, with D unclear. CDR1 is MNHEY and CDR2 is SVGEGT in the germline V gene. CDR3 length: 17 residues. Trimming cost V 4 bases and J 3 bases, with 18 bases left between them. The CDR3 DNA follows: TGTGCCAGCAGTTTCTATGAGCCGACTCGGTACACCGGGGAGCTGTTTTTT. This gives the protein CASSFYEPTRYTGELFF.

This chain joins TRBV24-1 and TRBJ2-3, with D maybe TRBD2 (7 bases). This CDR3 is built from 19 residues. V lost 5 bases and J lost 0, with 23 bases in between. Germline V gene data show CDR1 as KGHDR and CDR2 as SFDVKD. In nucleotides, the CDR3 is TGTGCCACCAGTGGAAGGGGGAGGGCCGTATCAGCTAGCACAGATACGCAGTATTTT. Translation gives CATSGRGRAVSASTDTQYF.

V usage is TRBV2 and J usage is TRBJ2-1; TRBD1 aligns across 7 bases. V lost 1 base, J lost 7 bases, and 10 bases stayed unmatched. The germline V gene has CDR1 SNHLY and CDR2 FYNNEI. This CDR3 has 16 residues. CDR3 protein: CASSEEQGIVRNEQFF. CDR3 sequence (DNA): TGTGCCAGCAGTGAAGAACAGGGGATAGTAAGGAATGAGCAGTTCTTC.

CDR3 protein: CASRRISGPSSYEQYF. Here the CDR3 DNA reads TGTGCCAGCAGGCGAATTAGCGGCCCAAGCTCCTACGAGCAGTACTTC. V is TRBV2 and J is TRBJ2-7; weak D call: TRBD2 (6 bases). This CDR3 is 16 amino acids long. Trimming took 6 bases from V and 0 from J, leaving 18 bases between them. Germline CDR1 is SNHLY and CDR2 is FYNNEI.